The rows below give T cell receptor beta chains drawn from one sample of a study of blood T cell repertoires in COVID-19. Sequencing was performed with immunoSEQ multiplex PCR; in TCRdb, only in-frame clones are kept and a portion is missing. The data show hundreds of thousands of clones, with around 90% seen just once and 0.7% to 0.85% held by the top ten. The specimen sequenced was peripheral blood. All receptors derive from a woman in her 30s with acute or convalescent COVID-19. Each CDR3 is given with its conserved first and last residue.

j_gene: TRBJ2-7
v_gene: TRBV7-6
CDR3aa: CASRLTEDPQREQYF

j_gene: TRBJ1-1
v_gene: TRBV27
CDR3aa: CASSLRARQAEAFF

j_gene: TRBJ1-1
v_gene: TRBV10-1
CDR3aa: CASSGGGPNTEAFF

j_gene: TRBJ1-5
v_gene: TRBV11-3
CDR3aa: CASSLGDSQPQHF

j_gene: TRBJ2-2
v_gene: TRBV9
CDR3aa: CASSVALSTGELFF

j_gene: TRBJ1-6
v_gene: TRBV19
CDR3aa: CASSTPRSGAYNSPLHF

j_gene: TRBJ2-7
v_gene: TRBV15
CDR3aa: CATSRAPGVFYEQYF

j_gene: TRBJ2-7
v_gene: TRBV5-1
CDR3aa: CASSLLGDEQYF

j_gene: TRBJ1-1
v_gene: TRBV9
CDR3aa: CASSVVRGRTEAFF

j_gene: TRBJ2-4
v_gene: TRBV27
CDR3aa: CASRISGTSGPPKNIQYF

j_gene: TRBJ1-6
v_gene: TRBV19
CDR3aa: CASSTGTGLLSLHF

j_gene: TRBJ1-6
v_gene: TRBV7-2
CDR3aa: CASSLWAASSYNSPLHF

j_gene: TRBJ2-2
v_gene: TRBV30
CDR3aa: CAWRPTNTGELFF

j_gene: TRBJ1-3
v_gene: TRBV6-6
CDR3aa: CASSKNPIRDIQSSGNTIYF

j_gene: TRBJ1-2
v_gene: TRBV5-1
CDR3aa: CASSLDRGPGGYTF

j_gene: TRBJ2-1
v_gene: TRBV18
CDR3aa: CASLPGQGSNEQFF

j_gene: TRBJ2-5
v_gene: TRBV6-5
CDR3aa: CASSTPRLQETQYF

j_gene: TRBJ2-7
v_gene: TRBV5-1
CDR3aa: CASSLSGTGFYEQYF

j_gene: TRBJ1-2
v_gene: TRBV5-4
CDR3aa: CASSDSLALQHGYTF

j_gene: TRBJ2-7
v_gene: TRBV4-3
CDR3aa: CAKRTPGYEQYF

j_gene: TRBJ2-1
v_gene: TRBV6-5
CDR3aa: CASSYWDRKDNEQFF

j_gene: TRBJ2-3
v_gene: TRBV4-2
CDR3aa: CASSQEGLAGGMVDTQYF

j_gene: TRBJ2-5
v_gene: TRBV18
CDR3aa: CASSPGPEIETQYF

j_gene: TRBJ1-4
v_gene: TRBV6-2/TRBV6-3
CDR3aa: CASSYSTPRGEKLFF

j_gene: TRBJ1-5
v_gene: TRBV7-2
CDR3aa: CASRAGPNQPQHF

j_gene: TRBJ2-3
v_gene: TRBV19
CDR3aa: CASSISFTSGSTDTQYF